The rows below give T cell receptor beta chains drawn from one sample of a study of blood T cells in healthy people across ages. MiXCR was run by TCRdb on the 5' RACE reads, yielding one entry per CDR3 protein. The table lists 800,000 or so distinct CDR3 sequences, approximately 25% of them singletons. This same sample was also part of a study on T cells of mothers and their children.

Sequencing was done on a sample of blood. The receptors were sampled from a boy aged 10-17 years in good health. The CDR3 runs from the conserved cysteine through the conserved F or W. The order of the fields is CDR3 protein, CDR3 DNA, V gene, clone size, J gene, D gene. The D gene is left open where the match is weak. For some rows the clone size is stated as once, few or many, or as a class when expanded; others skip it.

CDR3 protein: CASSLGTSGGLSSYNEQFF
CDR3 DNA: TGCGCCAGCAGCCTCGGGACTAGCGGGGGGTTGAGCTCCTACAATGAGCAGTTCTTC
V gene: TRBV4-3
clone size: .
J gene: TRBJ2-1
D gene: TRBD2

CDR3 protein: CATSRDRAGDYEQYF
CDR3 DNA: TGTGCCACCAGCAGAGATAGAGCGGGGGATTACGAGCAGTACTTC
V gene: TRBV15
clone size: .
J gene: TRBJ2-7
D gene: TRBD2

CDR3 protein: CASSTPSGVENIQYF
CDR3 DNA: TGTGCCAGCAGTACCCCGTCGGGGGTCGAAAACATTCAGTACTTC
V gene: TRBV28
clone size: few
J gene: TRBJ2-4
D gene: .

CDR3 protein: CASSYGQVTGELFF
CDR3 DNA: TGTGCCAGCAGTTATGGACAAGTCACCGGGGAGCTGTTTTTT
V gene: TRBV6-2/TRBV6-3
clone size: .
J gene: TRBJ2-2
D gene: .

CDR3 protein: CATKRLAGYNEQFF
CDR3 DNA: TGTGCCACCAAGAGACTAGCGGGCTACAATGAGCAGTTCTTC
V gene: TRBV15
clone size: few
J gene: TRBJ2-1
D gene: TRBD2

CDR3 protein: CASNDYRETQYF
CDR3 DNA: TGTGCCAGCAACGACTACCGGGAGACCCAGTACTTC
V gene: TRBV7-9
clone size: few
J gene: TRBJ2-5
D gene: .

CDR3 protein: CASSIPEQYF
CDR3 DNA: TGTGCCAGCAGTATACCCGAGCAGTACTTC
V gene: TRBV27
clone size: few
J gene: TRBJ2-7
D gene: .

CDR3 protein: CASRLVGGGPYNEQFF
CDR3 DNA: TGTGCCAGCAGACTTGTGGGCGGGGGTCCCTACAATGAGCAGTTCTTC
V gene: TRBV2
clone size: .
J gene: TRBJ2-1
D gene: TRBD2

CDR3 protein: CASSQVHTPPGAAGELFF
CDR3 DNA: TGTGCCAGCAGCCAAGTCCATACGCCTCCGGGTGCGGCCGGGGAGCTGTTTTTT
V gene: TRBV14
clone size: .
J gene: TRBJ2-2
D gene: .

CDR3 protein: CASSSTDRGDQPQHF
CDR3 DNA: TGTGCCAGCAGTTCTACCGACAGGGGGGATCAGCCCCAGCATTTT
V gene: TRBV7-2
clone size: .
J gene: TRBJ1-5
D gene: TRBD1

CDR3 protein: CASSELAPMNYEQYF
CDR3 DNA: TGTGCCAGCAGTGAACTAGCTCCAATGAATTACGAGCAGTACTTC
V gene: TRBV25-1
clone size: .
J gene: TRBJ2-7
D gene: .

CDR3 protein: CSVGTEALEQYF
CDR3 DNA: TGCAGCGTTGGAACAGAAGCCCTCGAGCAGTACTTC
V gene: TRBV29-1
clone size: .
J gene: TRBJ2-7
D gene: .

CDR3 protein: CASSETQGANTEAFF
CDR3 DNA: TGTGCCAGCAGTGAAACCCAGGGGGCGAACACTGAAGCTTTCTTT
V gene: TRBV25-1
clone size: .
J gene: TRBJ1-1
D gene: TRBD1

CDR3 protein: CASSSRGGENIQYF
CDR3 DNA: TGTGCCAGCAGCTCCAGGGGCGGGGAAAACATTCAGTACTTC
V gene: TRBV9
clone size: .
J gene: TRBJ2-4
D gene: .

CDR3 protein: CASSLVTADTQYF
CDR3 DNA: TGTGCCAGCAGCTTAGTTACGGCAGATACGCAGTATTTT
V gene: TRBV7-2
clone size: few
J gene: TRBJ2-3
D gene: .

CDR3 protein: CASSLSFGVRGDTRTQYF
CDR3 DNA: TGTGCCAGCAGTTTATCGTTTGGCGTCCGGGGGGATACAAGGACCCAGTACTTC
V gene: TRBV28
clone size: .
J gene: TRBJ2-5
D gene: TRBD2

CDR3 protein: CASSSMDGVDSYEQYF
CDR3 DNA: TGCGCCAGCAGCTCAATGGACGGGGTGGACTCCTACGAGCAGTACTTC
V gene: TRBV5-1
clone size: .
J gene: TRBJ2-7
D gene: .

CDR3 protein: CASSFGEARGSYGYTF
CDR3 DNA: TGTGCCAGCAGCTTTGGAGAAGCCAGGGGTAGCTATGGCTACACCTTC
V gene: TRBV7-2
clone size: .
J gene: TRBJ1-2
D gene: .

CDR3 protein: CSANTGRQGLDGYTF
CDR3 DNA: TGCAGTGCTAATACCGGGAGACAGGGACTCGATGGCTACACCTTC
V gene: TRBV20-1
clone size: once
J gene: TRBJ1-2
D gene: TRBD1

CDR3 protein: CASSLKGIEQFF
CDR3 DNA: TGTGCCAGCAGCTTAAAGGGGATTGAGCAGTTCTTC
V gene: TRBV11-2
clone size: .
J gene: TRBJ2-1
D gene: .

CDR3 protein: CASSPTGGLGYTF
CDR3 DNA: TGTGCCAGCAGCCCAACAGGGGGCCTTGGCTACACCTTC
V gene: TRBV7-2
clone size: few
J gene: TRBJ1-2
D gene: TRBD1

CDR3 protein: CSARPLGTGLTEAFF
CDR3 DNA: TGCAGTGCTAGACCCCTGGGGACAGGGCTCACTGAAGCTTTCTTT
V gene: TRBV20-1
clone size: .
J gene: TRBJ1-1
D gene: TRBD1

CDR3 protein: CASSGGRVETQYF
CDR3 DNA: TGTGCCAGCAGTGGCGGACGCGTAGAGACCCAGTACTTC
V gene: TRBV2
clone size: few
J gene: TRBJ2-5
D gene: .

CDR3 protein: CASSLGFQGETQYF
CDR3 DNA: TGTGCCAGCAGCTTAGGGTTCCAAGGCGAGACCCAGTACTTC
V gene: TRBV11-2
clone size: .
J gene: TRBJ2-5
D gene: .

CDR3 protein: CASNSRAGVEQYF
CDR3 DNA: TGTGCCAGTAATTCCCGAGCGGGGGTCGAGCAGTACTTC
V gene: TRBV19
clone size: few
J gene: TRBJ2-7
D gene: TRBD2

CDR3 protein: CASSLGGFRNTEAFF
CDR3 DNA: TGTGCCAGCAGTTTGGGGGGGTTTAGGAACACTGAAGCTTTCTTT
V gene: TRBV12-3/TRBV12-4
clone size: few
J gene: TRBJ1-1
D gene: .

CDR3 protein: CSEMVDTDTQYF
CDR3 DNA: TGCAGCGAAATGGTGGACACAGATACGCAGTATTTT
V gene: TRBV29-1
clone size: .
J gene: TRBJ2-3
D gene: .

CDR3 protein: CASSRTRDNYEQYF
CDR3 DNA: TGTGCCAGCAGCCGTACCCGGGACAACTACGAGCAGTACTTC
V gene: TRBV3-1
clone size: few
J gene: TRBJ2-7
D gene: .

CDR3 protein: CASSPGAGKQFF
CDR3 DNA: TGTGCCAGCAGTCCGGGGGCGGGTAAGCAGTTCTTC
V gene: TRBV7-9
clone size: .
J gene: TRBJ2-1
D gene: .

CDR3 protein: CASRQGINEKLFF
CDR3 DNA: TGTGCCAGCAGACAGGGGATCAATGAAAAACTGTTTTTT
V gene: TRBV27
clone size: .
J gene: TRBJ1-4
D gene: TRBD1

CDR3 protein: CASSTGVYNEQFF
CDR3 DNA: TGTGCCAGCAGTACCGGGGTATACAATGAGCAGTTCTTC
V gene: TRBV6-4
clone size: few
J gene: TRBJ2-1
D gene: .

CDR3 protein: CASSQESGGFRETQYF
CDR3 DNA: TGCGCCAGCAGCCAAGAATCGGGAGGCTTTCGGGAGACCCAGTACTTC
V gene: TRBV4-3
clone size: few
J gene: TRBJ2-5
D gene: TRBD2

CDR3 protein: CASNRGLADLWNEQFF
CDR3 DNA: TGTGCCAGCAATAGAGGACTAGCGGATCTTTGGAATGAGCAGTTCTTC
V gene: TRBV6-1
clone size: .
J gene: TRBJ2-1
D gene: TRBD2

CDR3 protein: CSVRDRVYNEQFF
CDR3 DNA: TGCAGCGTCCGGGACAGGGTCTACAATGAGCAGTTCTTC
V gene: TRBV29-1
clone size: .
J gene: TRBJ2-1
D gene: TRBD1

CDR3 protein: CASSSLTGGGGYEQYF
CDR3 DNA: TGTGCCAGCAGTTCCTTGACAGGAGGGGGGGGATACGAGCAGTACTTC
V gene: TRBV6-5
clone size: .
J gene: TRBJ2-7
D gene: .

CDR3 protein: CASRLTGSNTEAFF
CDR3 DNA: TGTGCCAGCAGACTGACAGGGTCGAACACTGAAGCTTTCTTT
V gene: TRBV6-4
clone size: .
J gene: TRBJ1-1
D gene: TRBD1

CDR3 protein: CASSPVPSGRAYEQYF
CDR3 DNA: TGTGCCAGCTCACCAGTGCCTAGCGGGAGGGCCTACGAGCAGTACTTC
V gene: TRBV18
clone size: .
J gene: TRBJ2-7
D gene: TRBD2

CDR3 protein: CASSAHPSGWGETQYF
CDR3 DNA: TGTGCCAGCAGCGCCCACCCTAGCGGGTGGGGGGAGACCCAGTACTTC
V gene: TRBV7-2
clone size: .
J gene: TRBJ2-5
D gene: TRBD2

CDR3 protein: CSVGTEQETQYF
CDR3 DNA: TGCAGCGTAGGGACAGAGCAAGAGACCCAGTACTTC
V gene: TRBV29-1
clone size: .
J gene: TRBJ2-5
D gene: TRBD1

CDR3 protein: CSVGDGNYGYTF
CDR3 DNA: TGCAGCGTTGGGGACGGGAACTATGGCTACACCTTC
V gene: TRBV29-1
clone size: many
J gene: TRBJ1-2
D gene: .

CDR3 protein: CASSSSGASGANVLTF
CDR3 DNA: TGTGCCAGCAGTTCGTCGGGGGCTAGCGGGGCCAACGTCCTGACTTTC
V gene: TRBV6-5
clone size: few
J gene: TRBJ2-6
D gene: .

CDR3 protein: CSAWGGISLYEQYF
CDR3 DNA: TGCAGTGCTTGGGGCGGGATTAGCCTCTACGAGCAGTACTTC
V gene: TRBV20-1
clone size: .
J gene: TRBJ2-7
D gene: .

CDR3 protein: CASSSPDRAFTEAFF
CDR3 DNA: TGTGCCAGCAGCTCGCCTGACAGGGCTTTTACTGAAGCTTTCTTT
V gene: TRBV7-9
clone size: .
J gene: TRBJ1-1
D gene: TRBD1

CDR3 protein: CASSYDIGTPETQYF
CDR3 DNA: TGCGCCAGCAGCTATGACATCGGGACTCCAGAGACCCAGTACTTC
V gene: TRBV4-1
clone size: few
J gene: TRBJ2-5
D gene: .

CDR3 protein: CASSPRIGSQYNEQFF
CDR3 DNA: TGCGCCAGCAGCCCCAGGATAGGATCCCAGTACAATGAGCAGTTCTTC
V gene: TRBV5-1
clone size: few
J gene: TRBJ2-1
D gene: .

CDR3 protein: CASSRGDGIYEQYF
CDR3 DNA: TGTGCCAGCAGCCGGGGCGACGGAATCTACGAGCAGTACTTC
V gene: TRBV13
clone size: .
J gene: TRBJ2-7
D gene: .

CDR3 protein: CASSEVRQGPTNEKLSF
CDR3 DNA: TGTGCCAGCAGTGAAGTGCGGCAGGGGCCGACTAATGAAAAACTGTCTTTT
V gene: TRBV2
clone size: .
J gene: TRBJ1-4
D gene: .

CDR3 protein: CASSQESTFGYTDTQYF
CDR3 DNA: TGCGCCAGCAGCCAAGAATCCACCTTTGGCTACACAGATACGCAGTATTTT
V gene: TRBV4-1
clone size: .
J gene: TRBJ2-3
D gene: .

CDR3 protein: CASSYRQGIQYF
CDR3 DNA: TGTGCCAGCAGTTACCGACAGGGAATTCAGTACTTC
V gene: TRBV6-5
clone size: few
J gene: TRBJ2-4
D gene: TRBD1

CDR3 protein: CATSREGGQGRF
CDR3 DNA: TGTGCCACCAGCAGAGAAGGGGGACAGGGCCGCTTC
V gene: TRBV15
clone size: .
J gene: TRBJ2-7
D gene: TRBD1

CDR3 protein: CASRQPRGRYEQYF
CDR3 DNA: TGTGCCAGCAGGCAACCCAGGGGGAGGTACGAGCAGTACTTC
V gene: TRBV11-2
clone size: .
J gene: TRBJ2-7
D gene: .

CDR3 protein: CSAALDEQFF
CDR3 DNA: TGCAGTGCTGCGCTGGATGAGCAGTTCTTC
V gene: TRBV20-1
clone size: .
J gene: TRBJ2-1
D gene: .

CDR3 protein: CASSLEGGFGEKLFF
CDR3 DNA: TGTGCCAGCAGCTTAGAGGGAGGCTTCGGTGAAAAACTGTTTTTT
V gene: TRBV7-9
clone size: .
J gene: TRBJ1-4
D gene: .

CDR3 protein: CASSLDAGFYEQYF
CDR3 DNA: TGTGCCAGCAGCTTAGACGCAGGATTCTACGAGCAGTACTTC
V gene: TRBV7-2
clone size: few
J gene: TRBJ2-7
D gene: .

CDR3 protein: CASSEPGGAEAFF
CDR3 DNA: TGTGCCAGCAGCGAACCAGGGGGGGCTGAAGCTTTCTTT
V gene: TRBV3-1
clone size: .
J gene: TRBJ1-1
D gene: TRBD1

CDR3 protein: CSALDRVAYEQYF
CDR3 DNA: TGCAGTGCCCTTGATAGGGTGGCCTACGAGCAGTACTTC
V gene: TRBV20-1
clone size: .
J gene: TRBJ2-7
D gene: .

CDR3 protein: CASTLIGRGNYERYF
CDR3 DNA: TGCGCCAGCACCCTTATCGGCAGGGGGAACTACGAGCGGTACTTC
V gene: TRBV5-1
clone size: .
J gene: TRBJ2-1
D gene: TRBD1

CDR3 protein: CASSLSAHHEQYF
CDR3 DNA: TGTGCCAGCAGTTTATCGGCCCACCACGAGCAGTACTTC
V gene: TRBV27
clone size: few
J gene: TRBJ2-7
D gene: .

CDR3 protein: CSTLSDTDTQYF
CDR3 DNA: TGCAGCACCCTTTCGGACACAGATACGCAGTATTTT
V gene: TRBV29-1
clone size: .
J gene: TRBJ2-3
D gene: .